This paragraph reports one T cell receptor (beta chain). Trimming removed 1 base from V and 4 bases from J, with 11 bases in between. This CDR3 is built from 14 residues. In germline, CDR1 is SEHNR, CDR2 FQNEAQ (reference sequence). This sample is drawn from a study of shared clonotypes between healthy human individuals. The data were produced by immunoSEQ multiplex PCR, yet TCRdb's version contains in-frame clones alone and is incomplete. The sample holds hundreds of thousands of clones, 90% to 96% seen once. The gene calls are TRBV7-9 and TRBJ2-7; TRBD2 might be the D (5 bases). This TCR derives from a woman under 40 in good health. The sample comprised naive CD4+ T cells sorted from blood. Subset defined: CD45RA+ positively selected. This CDR3 is CASSLGVGEYEQYF. The CDR3 DNA is TGTGCCAGCAGCTTAGGGGTCGGGGAGTACGAGCAGTACTTC.